This entry concerns a single TCR beta chain. This sample is part of a study of early T cells in non-severe SARS-CoV-2 infection. Study at large: Sequencing of unsorted whole blood was done on bulk RNA, leaving chains unpaired.

Individual cDNA molecules were tagged with unique molecular identifiers. TCRdb fed the 5' RACE reads into MiXCR, producing one record per CDR3 protein. The sample contains 85,000 to 100,000 distinct CDR3 sequences, approximately 11% of which appear only once. The V gene lost 3 bases and the J gene lost 5 bases, with 12 bases spanning the gap. Germline CDR1 SGDLS, CDR2 YYNGEE. This CDR3 contains 14 residues. This TCR came from an adult who was a healthcare worker with PCR-confirmed SARS-CoV-2 infection or an uninfected control (not recorded which). The sequenced sample consisted of whole blood. The chain recombines TRBV9 with TRBJ2-1, with D perhaps given as TRBD1 or TRBD2 (5 bases each). CDR3 in amino acids: CASSGDLGDNEQFF. The CDR3 coding sequence is TGTGCCAGCAGCGGTGACCTGGGGGACAATGAGCAGTTCTTC.